This is a list of T cell receptor beta chains from one sample in a study of cytomegalovirus exposure and HLA in healthy donors. Clones were sequenced by immunoSEQ multiplex PCR, and TCRdb holds only the in-frame ones, with some missing. The data hold 100,000 to 150,000 clones, with about 80% observed a single time. Material: PBMCs. The receptors were gathered from a woman between 40 and 50 years old in good health and CMV-seropositive. Both conserved end residues are part of each CDR3. A D gene is named only where the DNA matches it firmly. Size values are once, few and many counts, or a class for expanded clones, and some rows have none.

TRBJ1-1,NA,NA,TRBV7-2,TGTGCCAGCAGCTTAGGACCGGGGGATAGCACTGAAGCTTTCTTT,CASSLGPGDSTEAFF
TRBJ2-2,TRBD2,NA,TRBV9,TGTGCCAGCAGCGTACCGGGAGGTAGCACCGGGGAGCTGTTTTTT,CASSVPGGSTGELFF
TRBJ1-2,TRBD1,NA,TRBV4-3,TGCGCCAGCAGCCAAGACCTGGGGACAGACTATGGCTACACCTTC,CASSQDLGTDYGYTF
TRBJ2-3,NA,once,TRBV5-8,TGTGCCAGCAGCTCGAGGGTGGACTACACCGAGCAGTATTTT,CASSSRVDYTEQYF
TRBJ2-1,TRBD2,NA,TRBV28,TGTGCCAGCAGCCCCGGGGCTAGCGGGAGCAAGTTCTTC,CASSPGASGSKFF
TRBJ2-1,TRBD1,NA,TRBV7-8,TGTGCCAGCAGCGAAACAGGGGCCCGATACAATGAGCAGTTCTTC,CASSETGARYNEQFF
TRBJ2-2,TRBD2,once,TRBV5-3,TGTGCCAGAAGCCCATGGACTAGCGGGAGATCTGACACCGGGGAGCTGTTTTTT,CARSPWTSGRSDTGELFF
TRBJ1-1,NA,once,TRBV30,TGTGCCTGGAACGGACAGATGAACACTGAAGCTTTCTTT,CAWNGQMNTEAFF
TRBJ1-1,NA,NA,TRBV27,TGTGCCAGCAGTTCTTGGGGGGGGGTGAACACTGAAGCTTTCTTT,CASSSWGGVNTEAFF
TRBJ2-3,NA,NA,TRBV28,TGTGCCAGCAGTACCATCAAACACCACACAGATACGCAGTATTTT,CASSTIKHHTDTQYF
TRBJ2-7,TRBD2,NA,TRBV10-2,TGCGCCAGCGGCGGGACTAGCGGGAGGGATTACGAGCAGTACTTC,CASGGTSGRDYEQYF
TRBJ1-1,NA,NA,TRBV6-5,TGTGCCAGCAGTTACTCGACAGTATTGGTGGGGGCTGAAGCCTTCTTT,CASSYSTVLVGAEAFF
TRBJ1-2,NA,NA,TRBV6-6,TGTGCCAGCAGCCACACCGGAGAATACTATGGCTACACCTTC,CASSHTGEYYGYTF
TRBJ1-2,NA,few,TRBV27,TGTGCCAGCAGTTTATCCAGGGTGTCAAACTATGGCTACACCTTC,CASSLSRVSNYGYTF
TRBJ2-3,NA,NA,TRBV11-3,TGTGCCAGCAGTGACGGAGGAGATACGCAGTATTTT,CASSDGGDTQYF
TRBJ2-3,TRBD1,few,TRBV28,TGTGCCACCGCCGGACAGGGAACAGATACGCAGTATTTT,CATAGQGTDTQYF
TRBJ2-1,NA,NA,TRBV7-8,TGTGCCAGCAGCTTTCTTCCGGGACTTTACAATGAGCAGTTCTTC,CASSFLPGLYNEQFF
TRBJ1-1,TRBD1,NA,TRBV7-9,TGTGCCAGCAGCTGGGGACAGGGGGTGAACACTGAAGCTTTCTTT,CASSWGQGVNTEAFF
TRBJ2-1,NA,NA,TRBV5-4,TGTGCCAGCAGCTCCCGGGTGGAGGGGGCGAATGAGCAGTTCTTC,CASSSRVEGANEQFF
TRBJ1-3,NA,NA,TRBV7-8,TGTGTCAGCAGCTCCCGGGAACTCACAGTGAACACCATATATTTT,CVSSSRELTVNTIYF
TRBJ2-2,NA,NA,TRBV5-1,TGCGCCAGCAGAGCGATACCCGGGACACCGAACACCGGGGAGCTGTTTTTT,CASRAIPGTPNTGELFF
TRBJ1-1,NA,NA,TRBV7-8,TGTGCCAGCAGCACAAAACAGGGTAACACTGAAGCTTTCTTT,CASSTKQGNTEAFF
TRBJ2-1,TRBD2,once,TRBV5-4,TGTGCCAGCAGCTTGTCGCTGGTAGCGGGGAGCTCCTACAATGAGCAGTTCTTC,CASSLSLVAGSSYNEQFF
TRBJ1-4,TRBD1,NA,TRBV25-1,TGTGCCAGCAGTGAATATAAGGGGACAGGGCCTGAAAAACTGTTTTTT,CASSEYKGTGPEKLFF
TRBJ2-4,NA,NA,TRBV6-6,TGTGCCAGCAGTTACTCGGGGGGCATTCAGTACTTC,CASSYSGGIQYF
TRBJ1-1,TRBD1,NA,TRBV2,TGTGCCAGCAGTATTTCTTTGGGACAGGCAAACACTGAAGCTTTCTTT,CASSISLGQANTEAFF
TRBJ2-7,NA,once,TRBV30,TGTGCCTGGAGTGTGCAGATCCACGAGCAGTACTTC,CAWSVQIHEQYF
TRBJ1-2,NA,NA,TRBV27,TGTGCCAGCAGTTTTTTGAGACCGGGGATCGACTATGGCTACACCTTC,CASSFLRPGIDYGYTF
TRBJ1-4,NA,NA,TRBV18,TGTGCCAGCTCACCACCGGCGGCAGGGGTTGGTGAAAAACTGTTTTTT,CASSPPAAGVGEKLFF
TRBJ1-1,NA,NA,TRBV27,TGTGCCGGCAGTTTGTCTGGGAGATCTGAAGCTTTCTTT,CAGSLSGRSEAFF
TRBJ1-5,NA,NA,TRBV6-1,TGTGCCAGCAGTGAAGGGACTCCTAAGCCCCAGCATTTT,CASSEGTPKPQHF
TRBJ2-2,NA,NA,TRBV9,TGTGCCAGCAGCGTAGCGGTGGAGGCCGGGGAGCTGTTTTTT,CASSVAVEAGELFF